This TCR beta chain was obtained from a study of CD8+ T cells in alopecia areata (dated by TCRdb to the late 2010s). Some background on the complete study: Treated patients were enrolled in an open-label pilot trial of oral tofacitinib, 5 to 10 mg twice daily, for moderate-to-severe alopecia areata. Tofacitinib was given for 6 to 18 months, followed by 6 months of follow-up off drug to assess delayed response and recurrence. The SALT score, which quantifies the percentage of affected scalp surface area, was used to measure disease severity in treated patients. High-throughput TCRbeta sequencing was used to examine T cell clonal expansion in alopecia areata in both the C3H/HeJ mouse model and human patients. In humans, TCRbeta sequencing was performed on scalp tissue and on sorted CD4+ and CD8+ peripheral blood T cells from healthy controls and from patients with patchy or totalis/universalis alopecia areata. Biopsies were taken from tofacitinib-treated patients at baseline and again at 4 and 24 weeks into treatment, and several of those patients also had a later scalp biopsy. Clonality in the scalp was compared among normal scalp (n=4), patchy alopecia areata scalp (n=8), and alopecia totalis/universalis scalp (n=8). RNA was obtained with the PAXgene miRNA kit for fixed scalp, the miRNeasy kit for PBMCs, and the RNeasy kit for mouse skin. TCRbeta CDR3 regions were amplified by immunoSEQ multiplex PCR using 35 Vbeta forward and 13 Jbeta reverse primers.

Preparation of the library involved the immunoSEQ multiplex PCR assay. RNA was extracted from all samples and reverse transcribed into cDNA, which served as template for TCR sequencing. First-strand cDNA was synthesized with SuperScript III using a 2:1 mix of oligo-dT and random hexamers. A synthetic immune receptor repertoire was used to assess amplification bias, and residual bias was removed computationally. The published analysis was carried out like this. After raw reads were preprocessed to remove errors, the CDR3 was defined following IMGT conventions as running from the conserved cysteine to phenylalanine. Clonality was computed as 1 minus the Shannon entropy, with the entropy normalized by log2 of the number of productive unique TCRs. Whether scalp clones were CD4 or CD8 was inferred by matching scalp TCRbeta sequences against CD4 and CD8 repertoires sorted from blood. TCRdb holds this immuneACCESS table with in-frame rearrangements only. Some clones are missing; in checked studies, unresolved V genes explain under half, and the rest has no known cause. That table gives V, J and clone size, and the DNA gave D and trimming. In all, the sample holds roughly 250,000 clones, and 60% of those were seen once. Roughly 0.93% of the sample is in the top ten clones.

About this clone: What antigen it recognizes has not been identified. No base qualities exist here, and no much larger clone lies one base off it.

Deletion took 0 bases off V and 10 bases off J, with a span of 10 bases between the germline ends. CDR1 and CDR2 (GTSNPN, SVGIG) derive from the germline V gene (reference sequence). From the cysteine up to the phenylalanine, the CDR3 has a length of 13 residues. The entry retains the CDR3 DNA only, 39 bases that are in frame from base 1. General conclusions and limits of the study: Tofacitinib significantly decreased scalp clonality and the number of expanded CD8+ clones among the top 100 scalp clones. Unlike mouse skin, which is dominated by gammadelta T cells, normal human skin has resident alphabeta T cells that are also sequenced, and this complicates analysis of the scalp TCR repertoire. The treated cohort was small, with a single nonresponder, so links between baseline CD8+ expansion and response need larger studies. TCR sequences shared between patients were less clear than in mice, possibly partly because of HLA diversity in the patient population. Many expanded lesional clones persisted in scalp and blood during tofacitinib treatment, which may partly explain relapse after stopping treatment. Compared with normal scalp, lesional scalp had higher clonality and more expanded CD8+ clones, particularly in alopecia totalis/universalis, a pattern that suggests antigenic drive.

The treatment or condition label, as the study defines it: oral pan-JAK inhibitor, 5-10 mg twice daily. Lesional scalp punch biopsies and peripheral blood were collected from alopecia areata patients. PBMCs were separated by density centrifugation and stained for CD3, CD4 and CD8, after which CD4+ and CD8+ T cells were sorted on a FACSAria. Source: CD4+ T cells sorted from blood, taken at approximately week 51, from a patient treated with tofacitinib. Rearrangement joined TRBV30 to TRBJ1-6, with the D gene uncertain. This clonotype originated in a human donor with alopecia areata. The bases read TGTGCCTGGAGTGTCAGTTTGGGCTCACCCCTCCACTTT. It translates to CAWSVSLGSPLHF.